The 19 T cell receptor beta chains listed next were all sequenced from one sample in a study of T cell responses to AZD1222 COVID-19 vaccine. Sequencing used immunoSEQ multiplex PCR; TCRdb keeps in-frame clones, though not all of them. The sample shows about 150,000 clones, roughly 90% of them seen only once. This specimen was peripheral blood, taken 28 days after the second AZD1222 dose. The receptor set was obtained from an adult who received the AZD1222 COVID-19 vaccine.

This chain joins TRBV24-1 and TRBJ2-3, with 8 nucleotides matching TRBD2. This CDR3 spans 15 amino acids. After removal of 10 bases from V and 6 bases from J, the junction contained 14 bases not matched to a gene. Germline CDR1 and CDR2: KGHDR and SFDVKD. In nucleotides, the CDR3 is TGTGCCACAGGGGATAGCGGGAAGACTAGGGATACGCAGTATTTT. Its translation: CATGDSGKTRDTQYF.

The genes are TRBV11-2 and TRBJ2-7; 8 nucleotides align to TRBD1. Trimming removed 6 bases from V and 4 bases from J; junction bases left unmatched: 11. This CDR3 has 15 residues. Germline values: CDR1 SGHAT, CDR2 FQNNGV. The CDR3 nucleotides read TGTGCCAGCAGTACCCTTGGACAGGGAGGATACGAGCAGTACTTC. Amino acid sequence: CASSTLGQGGYEQYF.

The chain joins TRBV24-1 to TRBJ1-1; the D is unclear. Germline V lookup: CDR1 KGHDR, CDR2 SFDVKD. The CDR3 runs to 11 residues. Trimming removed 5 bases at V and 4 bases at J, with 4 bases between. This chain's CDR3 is CATSGGTEAFF. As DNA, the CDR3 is TGTGCCACCAGTGGCGGCACTGAAGCTTTCTTT.

In DNA form, the CDR3 reads TGTGCTAGTGGTTTGGTACCCGGGGAGACCCAGTACTTC. It yields the protein CASGLVPGETQYF. The chain combines TRBV12-5 with TRBJ2-5; D remains unclear. The CDR3 runs 13 residues. Trimming left V 0 bases short and J 5 bases short, with 7 bases between. Germline V gene sequence: CDR1 LGHNT, CDR2 FRNRAP.

The DNA for the CDR3 is TGCGCCAGCAGCGAGACAGGGTTCTGTAACTATGGCTACACCTTC. Translating gives CASSETGFCNYGYTF. The rearrangement joins TRBV23-1 to TRBJ1-2, with 7 nucleotides matching TRBD1. TRBV23-1 is flagged as an ORF with uncertain function. Unmatched junction bases numbered 8, after V lost 6 bases and J lost 1 base. CDR3 size: 15 residues.

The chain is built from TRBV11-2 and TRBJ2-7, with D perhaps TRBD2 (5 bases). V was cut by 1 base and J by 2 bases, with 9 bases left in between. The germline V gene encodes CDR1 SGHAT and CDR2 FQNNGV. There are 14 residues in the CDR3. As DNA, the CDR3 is TGTGCCAGCAGCTTAGTAGTCGGGACCTACGAGCAGTACTTC. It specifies CASSLVVGTYEQYF.

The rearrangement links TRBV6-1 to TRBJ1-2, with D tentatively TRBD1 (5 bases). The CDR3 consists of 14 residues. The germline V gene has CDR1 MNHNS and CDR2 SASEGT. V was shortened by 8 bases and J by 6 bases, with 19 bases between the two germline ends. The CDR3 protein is CASYRKEGRNGYTF. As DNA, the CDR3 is TGTGCCAGCTACCGAAAGGAGGGGAGGAATGGCTACACCTTC.

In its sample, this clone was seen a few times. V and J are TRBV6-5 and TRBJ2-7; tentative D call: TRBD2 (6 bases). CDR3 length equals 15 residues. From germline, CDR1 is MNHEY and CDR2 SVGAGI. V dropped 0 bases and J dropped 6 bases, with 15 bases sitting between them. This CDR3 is CASSYSSRERSEQYF. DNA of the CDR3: TGTGCCAGCAGTTACTCATCACGGGAGCGGTCCGAGCAGTACTTC.

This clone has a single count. Here the CDR3 reads CASSLLRGFDEQYF. The CDR3 nucleotides read TGTGCCAGCAGTTTACTACGGGGTTTCGACGAGCAGTACTTC. V and J are TRBV27 and TRBJ2-7; D is perhaps TRBD2 (5 bases). V was shortened by 2 bases and J by 5 bases, with 13 bases between the two germline ends. Germline CDR1 reads MNHEY; CDR2 reads SMNVEV (reference sequence). There are 14 residues in the CDR3.

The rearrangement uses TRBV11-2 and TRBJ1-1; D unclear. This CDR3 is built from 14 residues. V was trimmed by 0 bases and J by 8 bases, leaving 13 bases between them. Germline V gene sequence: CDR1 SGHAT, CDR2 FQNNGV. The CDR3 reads CASSLEWALQEAFF. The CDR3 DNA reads TGTGCCAGCAGCTTAGAGTGGGCCCTGCAAGAAGCTTTCTTT.

CDR3 sequence reads: CASSHSILERGLAKNIQYF. CDR3 nucleotide sequence: TGTGCCAGCAGCCACTCCATACTAGAGCGGGGTCTAGCCAAAAACATTCAGTACTTC. The V and J genes are TRBV4-2 and TRBJ2-4; TRBD2 matches 7 bases. Germline V gene lookup returns CDR1 LGHNA and CDR2 YNFKEQ. There are 19 residues in the CDR3. V lost 3 bases, J lost 0 bases, and 14 bases stayed unmatched.

The CDR3 DNA sequence: TGCGCCAGCAGCTTGACAGGGTCCCTCTACGAGCAGTACTTC. This codes for CASSLTGSLYEQYF. The genes are TRBV5-1 and TRBJ2-7; tentative D call: TRBD1 (6 bases). CDR1 SGHRS and CDR2 YFSETQ come from the germline V gene. V lost 1 base and J lost 3, with 11 bases in between. This CDR3 is built from 14 residues.

CDR3 protein: CASSSTGTGNGYTF. CDR3 sequence (DNA): TGTGCCAGCAGTTCAACCGGGACAGGGAATGGCTACACCTTC. The chain combines TRBV27 with TRBJ1-2; 9 nucleotides align to TRBD1. After removal of 4 bases from V and 6 bases from J, the junction contained 6 bases not matched to a gene. CDR1 and CDR2 (germline): MNHEY, SMNVEV (reference sequence). This CDR3 contains 14 residues.

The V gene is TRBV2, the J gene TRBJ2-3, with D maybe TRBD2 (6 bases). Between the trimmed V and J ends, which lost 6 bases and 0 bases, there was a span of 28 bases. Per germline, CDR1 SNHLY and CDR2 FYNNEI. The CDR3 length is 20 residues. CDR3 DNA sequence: TGTGCCAGCAGGCCCTGGAACTGGCGGGGTAATGCCGCTAGCACAGATACGCAGTATTTT. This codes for CASRPWNWRGNAASTDTQYF.

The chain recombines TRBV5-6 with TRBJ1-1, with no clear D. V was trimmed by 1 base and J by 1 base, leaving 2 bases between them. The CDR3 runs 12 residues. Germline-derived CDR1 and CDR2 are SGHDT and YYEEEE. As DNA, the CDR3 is TGTGCCAGCAGCTTGAAGAACACTGAAGCTTTCTTT. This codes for CASSLKNTEAFF.

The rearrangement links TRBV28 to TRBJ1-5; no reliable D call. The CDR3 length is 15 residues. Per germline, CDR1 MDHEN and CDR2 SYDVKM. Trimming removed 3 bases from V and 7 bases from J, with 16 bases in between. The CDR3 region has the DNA TGTGCCAGCAGTTTCCGTAGGGATTCCCGCCAGCCCCAGCATTTT. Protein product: CASSFRRDSRQPQHF. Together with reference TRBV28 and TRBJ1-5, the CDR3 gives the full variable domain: DVKVTQSSRYLVKRTGEKVFLECVQDMDHENMFWYRQDPGLGLRLIYFSYDVKMKEKGDIPEGYSVSREKKERFSLILESASTNQTSMYLCASSFRRDSRQPQHFGDGTRLSIL.

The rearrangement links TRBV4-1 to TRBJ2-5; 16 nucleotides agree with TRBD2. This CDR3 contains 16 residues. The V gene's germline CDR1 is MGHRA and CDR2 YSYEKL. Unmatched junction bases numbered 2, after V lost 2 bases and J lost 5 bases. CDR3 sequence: CASSQRGLAGGETQYF. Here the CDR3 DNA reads TGCGCCAGCAGCCAAAGGGGACTAGCGGGGGGGGAGACCCAGTACTTC.

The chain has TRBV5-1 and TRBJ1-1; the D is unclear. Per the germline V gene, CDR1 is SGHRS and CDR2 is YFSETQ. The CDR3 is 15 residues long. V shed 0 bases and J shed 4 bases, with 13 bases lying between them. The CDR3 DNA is TGCGCCAGCAGCTTGGCCGAGGGATCGGGCACTGAAGCTTTCTTT. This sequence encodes CASSLAEGSGTEAFF. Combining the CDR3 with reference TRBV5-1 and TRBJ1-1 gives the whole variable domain KAGVTQTPRYLIKTRGQQVTLSCSPISGHRSVSWYQQTPGQGLQFLFEYFSETQRNKGNFPGRFSGRQFSNSRSEMNVSTLELGDSALYLCASSLAEGSGTEAFFGQGTRLTVV.

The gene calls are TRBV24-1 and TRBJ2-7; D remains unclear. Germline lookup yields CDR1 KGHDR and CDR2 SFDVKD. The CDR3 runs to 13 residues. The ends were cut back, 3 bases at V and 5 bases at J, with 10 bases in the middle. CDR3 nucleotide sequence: TGTGCCACCAGTGATCCCTCAAGGGACGAGCAGTACTTC. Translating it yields CATSDPSRDEQYF.